This TCR beta chain was profiled in a study of blood T cells in healthy people across ages. A second roughly 6 to 12 cycle PCR used barcoded and J-beta primers. Each CDR3 protein gets one entry after TCRdb re-called the 5' RACE reads with MiXCR. The sample yields 1.5 million to 2 million distinct CDR3 sequences, approximately 50% seen once. Worth noting for this clonotype: Its antigen remains unknown.

Findings of the study overall: Diversity was higher, and naive CD4+ cells more numerous, in long-lived donors than in aged donors.

Germline CDR1 reads LGHNA; CDR2 reads YNFKEQ. The V end lost 0 bases, the J end lost 0 bases, and 12 bases lay between the germline ends. The CDR3 loop spans 16 amino acids. The draw of peripheral blood yielded roughly 9.4 milliliters from each donor. Extractions gave at least 5.5 micrograms of total RNA per sample. The receptor was isolated from a woman aged 40 to 50 in good health. The V and J genes are TRBV4-2 and TRBJ2-7, with D possibly TRBD2 on 7 matching bases. Sequenced sample: blood. The CDR3 nucleotides read TGTGCCAGCAGCCAAGATACGCGGGGGCCCTCCTACGAGCAGTACTTC. Translating it yields CASSQDTRGPSYEQYF.